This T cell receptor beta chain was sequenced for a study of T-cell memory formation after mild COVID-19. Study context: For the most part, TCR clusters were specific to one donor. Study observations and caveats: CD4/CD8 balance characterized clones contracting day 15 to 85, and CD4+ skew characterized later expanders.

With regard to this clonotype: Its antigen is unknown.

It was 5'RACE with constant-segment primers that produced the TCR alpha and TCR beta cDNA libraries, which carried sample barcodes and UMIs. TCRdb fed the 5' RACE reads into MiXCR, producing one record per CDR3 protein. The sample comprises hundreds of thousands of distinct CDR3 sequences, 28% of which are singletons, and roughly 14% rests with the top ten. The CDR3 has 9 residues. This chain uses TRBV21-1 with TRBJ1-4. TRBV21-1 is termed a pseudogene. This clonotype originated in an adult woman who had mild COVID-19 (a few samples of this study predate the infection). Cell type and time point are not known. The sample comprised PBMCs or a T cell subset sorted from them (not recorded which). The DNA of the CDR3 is TGTGCCAGCAGCAAAGTGCAGTTTTTT. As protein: CASSKVQFF.